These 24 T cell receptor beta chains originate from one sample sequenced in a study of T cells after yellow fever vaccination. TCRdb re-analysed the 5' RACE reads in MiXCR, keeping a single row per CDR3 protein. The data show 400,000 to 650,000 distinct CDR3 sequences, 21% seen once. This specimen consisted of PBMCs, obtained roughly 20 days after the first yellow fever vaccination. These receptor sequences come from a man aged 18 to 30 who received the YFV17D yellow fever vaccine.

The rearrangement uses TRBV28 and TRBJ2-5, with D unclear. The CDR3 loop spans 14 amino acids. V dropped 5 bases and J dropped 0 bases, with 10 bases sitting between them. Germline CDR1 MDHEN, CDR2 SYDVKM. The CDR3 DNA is TGTGCCAGCAGTCTTGGAGACCACCAAGAGACCCAGTACTTC. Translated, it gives CASSLGDHQETQYF.

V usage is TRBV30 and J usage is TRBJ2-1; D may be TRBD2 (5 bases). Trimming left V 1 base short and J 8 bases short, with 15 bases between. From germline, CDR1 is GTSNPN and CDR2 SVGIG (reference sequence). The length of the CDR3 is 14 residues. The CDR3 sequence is CAWSDWTPTHEQFF. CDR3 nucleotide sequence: TGTGCCTGGAGTGATTGGACTCCGACGCATGAGCAGTTCTTC.

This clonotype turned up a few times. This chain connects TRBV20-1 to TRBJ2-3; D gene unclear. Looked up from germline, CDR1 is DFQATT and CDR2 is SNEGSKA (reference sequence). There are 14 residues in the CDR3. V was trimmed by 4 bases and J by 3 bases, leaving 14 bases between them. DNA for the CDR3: TGCAGTGCTACCGGTAGGGTGGGGACAGATACGCAGTATTTT. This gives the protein CSATGRVGTDTQYF.

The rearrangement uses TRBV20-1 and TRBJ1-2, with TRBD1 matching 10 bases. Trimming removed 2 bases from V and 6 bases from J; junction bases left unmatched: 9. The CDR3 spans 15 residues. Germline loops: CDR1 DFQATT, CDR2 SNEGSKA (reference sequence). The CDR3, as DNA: TGCAGTGCTAGACCCTGGGACAGGGGTAAAGATGGCTACACCTTC. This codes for CSARPWDRGKDGYTF.

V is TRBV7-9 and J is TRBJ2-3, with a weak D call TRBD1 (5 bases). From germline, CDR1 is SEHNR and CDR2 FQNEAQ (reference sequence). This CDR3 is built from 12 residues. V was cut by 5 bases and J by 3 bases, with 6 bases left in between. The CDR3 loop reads CASSRQTDTQYF. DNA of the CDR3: TGTGCCAGCAGCCGACAGACAGATACGCAGTATTTT.

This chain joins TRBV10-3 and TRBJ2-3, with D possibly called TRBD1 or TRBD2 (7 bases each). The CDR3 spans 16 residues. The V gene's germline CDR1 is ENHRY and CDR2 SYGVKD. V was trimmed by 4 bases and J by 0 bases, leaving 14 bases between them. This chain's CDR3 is CAISVGGGISTDTQYF. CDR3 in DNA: TGTGCCATCAGTGTGGGAGGGGGCATCAGCACAGATACGCAGTATTTT.

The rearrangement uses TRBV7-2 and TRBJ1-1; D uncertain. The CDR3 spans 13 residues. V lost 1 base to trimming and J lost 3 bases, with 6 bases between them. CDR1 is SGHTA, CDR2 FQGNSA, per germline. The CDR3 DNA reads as TGTGCCAGCAGCTTAGGAAAGGACACTGAAGCTTTCTTT. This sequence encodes CASSLGKDTEAFF.

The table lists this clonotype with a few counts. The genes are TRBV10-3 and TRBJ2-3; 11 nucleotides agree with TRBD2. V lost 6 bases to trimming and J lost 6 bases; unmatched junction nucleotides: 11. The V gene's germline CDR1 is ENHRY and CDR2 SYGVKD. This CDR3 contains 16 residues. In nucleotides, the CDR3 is TGTGCCATCAGGGCGACTAGCGGGGCCGCGGAGGATACGCAGTATTTT. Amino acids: CAIRATSGAAEDTQYF.

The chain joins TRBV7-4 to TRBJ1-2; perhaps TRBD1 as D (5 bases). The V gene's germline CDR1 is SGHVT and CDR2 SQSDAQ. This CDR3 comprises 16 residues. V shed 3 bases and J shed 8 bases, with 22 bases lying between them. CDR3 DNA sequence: TGTGCCAGCAGCTTTGAAAAGGGACCGGTCGGACGGGGCTACACCTTC. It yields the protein CASSFEKGPVGRGYTF. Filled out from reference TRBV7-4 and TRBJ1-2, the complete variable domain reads GAGVSQSPRYKVAKRGRDVALRCDSISGHVTLYWYRQTLGQGSEVLTYSQSDAQRDKSGRPSGRFSAERPERSVSTLKIQRTEQGDSAVYLCASSFEKGPVGRGYTFGSGTRLTVV.

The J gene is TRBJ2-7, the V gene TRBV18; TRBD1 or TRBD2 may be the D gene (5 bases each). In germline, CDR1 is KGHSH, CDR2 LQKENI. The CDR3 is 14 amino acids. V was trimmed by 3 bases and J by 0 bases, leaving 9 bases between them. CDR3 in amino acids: CASSPGTYSYEQYF. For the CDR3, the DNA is TGTGCCAGCTCACCCGGGACGTACTCCTACGAGCAGTACTTC.

CDR3 loop: CASSLTDYNEQFF. In nucleotides, the CDR3 is TGTGCCAGCAGCTTGACAGACTACAATGAGCAGTTCTTC. The chain has TRBV5-4 and TRBJ2-1; no clear D gene. The CDR3 is 13 residues long. Germline loops: CDR1 SGHNT, CDR2 YYREEE (reference sequence). Trimming stripped 1 base from V and 3 bases from J, with 5 bases between.

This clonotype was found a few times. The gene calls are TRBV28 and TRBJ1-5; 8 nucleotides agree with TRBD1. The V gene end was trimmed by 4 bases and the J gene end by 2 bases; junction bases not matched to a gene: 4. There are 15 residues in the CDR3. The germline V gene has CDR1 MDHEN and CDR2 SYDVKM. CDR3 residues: CASSSPQGGNQPQHF. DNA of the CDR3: TGTGCCAGCAGTTCACCACAGGGGGGCAATCAGCCCCAGCATTTT. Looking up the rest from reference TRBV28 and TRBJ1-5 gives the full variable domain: DVKVTQSSRYLVKRTGEKVFLECVQDMDHENMFWYRQDPGLGLRLIYFSYDVKMKEKGDIPEGYSVSREKKERFSLILESASTNQTSMYLCASSSPQGGNQPQHFGDGTRLSIL.

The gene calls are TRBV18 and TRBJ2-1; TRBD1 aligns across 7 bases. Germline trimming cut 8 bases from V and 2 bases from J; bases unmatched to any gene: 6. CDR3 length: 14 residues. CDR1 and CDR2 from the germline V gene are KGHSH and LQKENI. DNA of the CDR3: TGTGCCAGCCGCTTGGACAGGCCCTACAATGAGCAGTTCTTC. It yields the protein CASRLDRPYNEQFF.

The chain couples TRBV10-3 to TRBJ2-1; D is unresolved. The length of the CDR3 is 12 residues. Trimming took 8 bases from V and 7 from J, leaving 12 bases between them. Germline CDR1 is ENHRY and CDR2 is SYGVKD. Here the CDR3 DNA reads TGTGCCATCGGTCTCCTCATGAATGAGCAGTTCTTC. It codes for CAIGLLMNEQFF.

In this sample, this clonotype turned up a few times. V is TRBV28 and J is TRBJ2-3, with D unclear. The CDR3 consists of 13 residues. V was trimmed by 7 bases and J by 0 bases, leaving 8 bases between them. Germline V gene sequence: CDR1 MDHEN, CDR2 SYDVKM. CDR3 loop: CASTPGSTDTQYF. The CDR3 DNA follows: TGTGCCAGCACCCCCGGGAGCACAGATACGCAGTATTTT.

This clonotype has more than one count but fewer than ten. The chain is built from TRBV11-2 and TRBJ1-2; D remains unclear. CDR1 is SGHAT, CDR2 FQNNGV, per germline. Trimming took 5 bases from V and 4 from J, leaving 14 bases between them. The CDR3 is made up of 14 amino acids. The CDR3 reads CASSPTVEGYGYTF. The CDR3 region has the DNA TGTGCCAGCAGCCCCACGGTGGAGGGCTATGGCTACACCTTC.

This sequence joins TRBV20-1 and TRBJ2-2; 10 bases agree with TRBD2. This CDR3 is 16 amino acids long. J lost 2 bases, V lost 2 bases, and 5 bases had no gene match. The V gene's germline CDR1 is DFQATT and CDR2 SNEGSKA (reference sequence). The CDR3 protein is CSARPGLAENTGELFF. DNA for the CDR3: TGCAGTGCTAGACCCGGACTAGCGGAAAACACCGGGGAGCTGTTTTTT.

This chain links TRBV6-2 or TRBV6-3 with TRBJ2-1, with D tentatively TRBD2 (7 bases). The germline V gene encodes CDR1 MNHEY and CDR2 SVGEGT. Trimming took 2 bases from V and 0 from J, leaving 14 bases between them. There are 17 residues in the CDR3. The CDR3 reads CASSYSGGAPSYNEQFF. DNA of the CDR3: TGTGCCAGCAGTTACAGTGGGGGGGCCCCCTCCTACAATGAGCAGTTCTTC.

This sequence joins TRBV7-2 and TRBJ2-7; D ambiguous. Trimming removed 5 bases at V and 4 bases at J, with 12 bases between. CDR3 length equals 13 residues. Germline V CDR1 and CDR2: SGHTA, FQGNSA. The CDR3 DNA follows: TGTGCCAGCAGCCAAGATCTCTTTTACGAGCAGTACGTC. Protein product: CASSQDLFYEQYV.

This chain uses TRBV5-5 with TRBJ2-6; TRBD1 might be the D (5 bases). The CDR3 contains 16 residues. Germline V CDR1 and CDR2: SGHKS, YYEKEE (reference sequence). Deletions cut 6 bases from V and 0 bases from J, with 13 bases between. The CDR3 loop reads CASTLQVSSGANVLTF. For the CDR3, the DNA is TGTGCCAGCACCTTACAGGTCAGCTCTGGGGCCAACGTCCTGACTTTC.

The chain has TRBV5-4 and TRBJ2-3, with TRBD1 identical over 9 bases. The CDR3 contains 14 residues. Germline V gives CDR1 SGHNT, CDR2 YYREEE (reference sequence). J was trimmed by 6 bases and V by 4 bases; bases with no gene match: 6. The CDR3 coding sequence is TGTGCCAGCAGCCTACAGGGGGCGGAGGATACGCAGTATTTT. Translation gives CASSLQGAEDTQYF.

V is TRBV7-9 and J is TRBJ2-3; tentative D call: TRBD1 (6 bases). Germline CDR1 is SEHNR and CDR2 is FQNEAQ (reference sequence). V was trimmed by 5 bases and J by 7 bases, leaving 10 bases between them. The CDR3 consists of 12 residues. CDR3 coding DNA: TGTGCCAGCAGCATGGACAGTCATACGCAGTATTTT. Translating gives CASSMDSHTQYF.

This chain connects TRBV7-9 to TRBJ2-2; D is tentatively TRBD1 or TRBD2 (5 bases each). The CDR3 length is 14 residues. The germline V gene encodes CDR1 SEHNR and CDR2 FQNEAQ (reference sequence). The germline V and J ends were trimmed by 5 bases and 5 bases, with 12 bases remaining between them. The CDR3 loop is CASSGEGPTGELFF. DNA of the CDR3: TGTGCCAGCAGCGGCGAGGGGCCAACCGGGGAGCTGTTTTTT. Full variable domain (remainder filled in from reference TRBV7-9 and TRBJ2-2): DTGVSQNPRHKITKRGQNVTFRCDPISEHNRLYWYRQTLGQGPEFLTYFQNEAQLEKSRLLSDRFSAERPKGSFSTLEIQRTEQGDSAMYLCASSGEGPTGELFFGEGSRLTVL.

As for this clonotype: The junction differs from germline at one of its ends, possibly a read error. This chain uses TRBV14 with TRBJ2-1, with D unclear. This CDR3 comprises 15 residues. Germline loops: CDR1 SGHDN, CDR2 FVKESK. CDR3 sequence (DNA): TGTGCCAGCAGCCAAGTTCCTCGGACCTTGGTGAATGGGTCCTTC. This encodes CASSQVPRTLVNGSF.